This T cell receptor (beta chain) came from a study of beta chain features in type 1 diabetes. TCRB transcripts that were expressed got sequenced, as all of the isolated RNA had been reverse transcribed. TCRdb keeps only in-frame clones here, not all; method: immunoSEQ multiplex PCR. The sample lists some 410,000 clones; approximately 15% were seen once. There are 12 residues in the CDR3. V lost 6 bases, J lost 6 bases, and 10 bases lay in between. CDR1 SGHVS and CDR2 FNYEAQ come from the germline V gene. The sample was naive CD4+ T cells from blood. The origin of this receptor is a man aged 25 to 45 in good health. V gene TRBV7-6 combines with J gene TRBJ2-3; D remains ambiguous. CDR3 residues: CASSHFMDTQYF. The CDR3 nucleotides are TGTGCCAGCAGTCATTTCATGGATACGCAGTATTTT.